This TCR beta chain was recorded in a study of blood T cell repertoires in COVID-19 (dated by TCRdb to 2018 to 2020). Regarding the research as a whole: Samples from collaborators originated in the United States, Italy and Spain and spanned both the acute and convalescent phases of COVID-19. The repertoires were released in a freely available public database meant as a resource for research on the immune response to SARS-CoV-2. Samples were obtained from the ongoing ImmuneRACE study (first 160 participants) and from 1,254 subjects provided by 6 global collaborators. Nearly every sample came with metadata listing a de-identified subject ID, COVID-19 status, age in years and sex. Deeply sampled blood TCRbeta repertoires from subjects exposed to, actively infected with, or recovered from COVID-19 were included in the dataset. The prospective study material was composed of cDNA or gDNA derived from T cells, B-cell-depleted T cells, or PBMCs. Where available, HLA class I and class II types were taken from metadata supplied by the sample provider and were not determined by assay-based typing. Points the paper makes about the study in general: Clinical and demographic metadata were provided uncurated, with the amount varying by source and participant.

Trimming takes 1 base off V and 5 bases off J; junction bases not matched to a gene: 5. CDR1 MNHNS and CDR2 SASEGT were looked up in the germline V gene. Including the terminal cysteine and phenylalanine, the CDR3 comprises 14 residues. The DNA shown is the 42-base CDR3, in frame from base 1. Participants in the prospective study were aged roughly 18 to 89 years, lived in 20 to 30 United States geographic areas, and enrolled through a virtual design. In the prospective study, participants were assigned to cohorts based on the clinical history participants reported in a screening survey and a study questionnaire. Recovered participants in ImmuneRACE Cohort 3 were defined by two consecutive negative NP/OP PCR tests, clearance by a healthcare professional, or resolution of symptoms. In the prospective study, mobile phlebotomists collected whole blood, serum and a nasopharyngeal or oropharyngeal swab from each participant. Prospective study participants could optionally give additional blood draws and questionnaires over a roughly two-month period. Blood samples from the prospective study were shipped frozen or at room temperature prior to DNA extraction.

TCRbeta CDR3 regions were amplified from genomic DNA using the immunoSEQ Assay, a bias-controlled multiplex PCR. The paper's data handling went like this. Nucleated cell counts per sample were estimated from amplification of reference gene primers within the assay. To quantify the absolute abundance of each unique TCRbeta CDR3 rearrangement, sequence reads were collapsed and filtered. For each sample, productive Simpson clonality was calculated as the square root of Simpson's diversity index across productive rearrangements. Imported from immuneACCESS, the table was reduced by TCRdb to in-frame sequences with V and J called. These copies leave out some clones; in studies compared against another copy, an unresolved V gene accounts for under half, and the cause of the remainder is not known. The V and J calls and clone size come from that table; D and trimming were worked out from the DNA. The sample records 150,000 to 200,000 clones, 84% of which are singletons. 13% to 15% of the sample belongs to the ten largest clones.

Concerning this clone: Its antigen is unknown. The sample holds no much larger clone one base away, and base qualities are not on file.

Recombination connected TRBV6-1 to TRBJ2-7, with 7 central nucleotides matching TRBD1. This clonotype was obtained from a middle-aged man who had recovered from COVID-19. The sequencing input was PBMCs or T cells enriched from blood (not recorded which). The DNA reads TGTGCCAGCAGTGAAGTGGGACAGCGTGACGAGCAGTACTTC. This sequence encodes CASSEVGQRDEQYF.